This T cell receptor (beta chain) was captured by sequencing in a study of blood T cell repertoires in COVID-19. The wider study: T cells, B-cell-depleted T cells, or PBMCs supplied cDNA or gDNA.

V was clipped by 6 bases and J by 0 bases, with 14 bases between them. Germline V CDR1 and CDR2: MNHEY, SVGEGT. The CDR3 sequence is 16 residues long. Original processing notes: Amplification of reference gene primers provided the estimated nucleated cell counts. The table came from immunoSEQ multiplex PCR; TCRdb's copy has only in-frame clones and leaves some out. The DNA was the basis for D and trimming; V, J and clone size are from that table. The table lists around 130,000 clones, over 60% of them singletons. Sequencing input: peripheral blood. The rearrangement links TRBV6-2 or TRBV6-3 to TRBJ1-4; perhaps TRBD1 as D (5 bases). The origin of this receptor is a human donor in a cohort sampled during active COVID-19. CDR3 in amino acids: CASSPTTVATNEKLFF. CDR3 nucleotide sequence: TGTGCCAGCAGCCCTACGACAGTTGCAACTAATGAAAAACTGTTTTTT.